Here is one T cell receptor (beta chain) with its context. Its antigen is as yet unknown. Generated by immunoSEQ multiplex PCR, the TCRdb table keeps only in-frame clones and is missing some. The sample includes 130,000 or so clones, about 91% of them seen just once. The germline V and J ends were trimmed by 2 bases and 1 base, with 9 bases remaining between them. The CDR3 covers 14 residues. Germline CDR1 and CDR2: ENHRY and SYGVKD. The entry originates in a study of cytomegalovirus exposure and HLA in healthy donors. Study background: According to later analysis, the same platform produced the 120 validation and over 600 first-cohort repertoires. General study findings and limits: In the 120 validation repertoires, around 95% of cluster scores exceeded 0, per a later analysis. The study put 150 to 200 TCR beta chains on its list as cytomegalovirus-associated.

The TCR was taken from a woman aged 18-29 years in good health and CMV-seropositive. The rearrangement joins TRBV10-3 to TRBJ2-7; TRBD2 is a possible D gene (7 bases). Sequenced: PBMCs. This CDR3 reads CAISERGGSYEQYF. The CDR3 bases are TGTGCCATCAGTGAGAGGGGGGGGTCCTACGAGCAGTACTTC.